The T cell receptor delta chain under discussion was sequenced for a study of γδ T cells in repeated Plasmodium falciparum infection. Overall study results and limits: The Malian cohort came from a small rural village of predominantly one ethnic group.

Vgamma9/Vdelta2+ and Vdelta2-negative gammadelta T cells were flow-sorted from PBMC for bulk sequencing. TCRdb re-processed the multiplex PCR reads via CATT. The sample includes around 82,000 delta-chain clones, approximately 1.4% seen only once; the top ten take more than 7%. A note on this clone: Antigen unknown. The protein that TCRdb holds for this DNA derives from a much larger clone and differs from the translated DNA at residue 21, which likely indicates a read error; the protein shown here is translated from the DNA.

The CDR3 covers 23 residues. In germline, CDR1 is GEAIGNYY, CDR2 EKD. The receptor was derived from a pool of human donors (malaria-infected and uninfected, not separated). The V gene corresponds to TRDV2; no J gene was called; the DNA was not used to check the table's D call, TRDD3. Sequenced input: gamma-delta T cells from blood. Written as DNA, the CDR3 is TGTGCCTGTGACACCGTCCCTTCCTACGCTGGGGGATATAGCTCCTGGGACACCCGACAGGTGTTTTTC. This codes for CACDTVPSYAGGYSSWDTRQVFF.